These 27 T cell receptor beta chains originate from one sample sequenced in a study of OX40 agonist ivuxolimab in advanced cancers. Only in-frame clones appear in the TCRdb table, and some are missing; sequencing was by immunoSEQ multiplex PCR. The table has tens of thousands of clones, approximately 90% seen once. Material: CD4+ or CD8+ T cells sorted from blood, obtained in a trial of the OX40 agonist ivuxolimab. Receptors originate from an adult with an advanced solid tumor such as melanoma, head and neck, liver or kidney cancer.

The CDR3 DNA sequence: TGTGCCAGCAGCTTGGGGTCACCTCTGAACACCGGGGAGCTGTTTTTT. It translates to CASSLGSPLNTGELFF. The V and J genes are TRBV5-4 and TRBJ2-2, with D hard to call. V was pared by 0 bases and J by 1 base, with 10 bases between. Germline CDR1 and CDR2: SGHNT and YYREEE (reference sequence). The CDR3 is 16 residues long.

The chain joins TRBV27 to TRBJ2-3, with D unresolved. The CDR3 extends over 15 amino acids. The germline gives CDR1 MNHEY, CDR2 SMNVEV (reference sequence). V was clipped by 3 bases and J by 0 bases, with 10 bases between them. CDR3 loop: CASSFRSTSTDTQYF. CDR3 DNA sequence: TGTGCCAGCAGTTTCAGATCCACTAGCACAGATACGCAGTATTTT.

The chain uses TRBV5-4 and TRBJ2-7; D is ambiguous. Germline values: CDR1 SGHNT, CDR2 YYREEE (reference sequence). Between the trimmed V and J ends, which lost 2 bases and 2 bases, there was a span of 8 bases. This CDR3 is 13 amino acids long. The CDR3 protein is CASSLKSTYEQYF. CDR3 coding DNA: TGTGCCAGCAGCTTAAAAAGTACCTACGAGCAGTACTTC.

The rearrangement links TRBV5-5 to TRBJ1-2, with a weak D call TRBD1 (6 bases). Trimming took off 0 bases at V and 1 base at J, with 7 bases between the two ends. In germline, CDR1 is SGHKS, CDR2 YYEKEE (reference sequence). The CDR3 runs to 14 residues. CDR3 residues: CASSLDRDNYGYTF. The CDR3 DNA sequence: TGTGCCAGCAGCTTGGACAGGGATAACTATGGCTACACCTTC.

The sample holds many counts of this clone. The CDR3 region is CASSPSGTGGGSPLHF. The CDR3 region has the DNA TGTGCCAGCTCACCCTCCGGGACAGGGGGCGGCTCACCCCTCCACTTT. The chain joins TRBV18 to TRBJ1-6, with 12 positions matching TRBD1. The CDR3 has 16 amino acids. V shed 3 bases, J shed 10 bases, and the junction held 7 bases outside the gene matches. Germline V gene sequence: CDR1 KGHSH, CDR2 LQKENI.

The V and J genes are TRBV5-1 and TRBJ2-7; tentatively, D is TRBD1 or TRBD2 (6 bases each). The CDR3 is 15 residues long. V was trimmed by 4 bases and J by 6 bases, leaving 20 bases between them. In germline, CDR1 is SGHRS, CDR2 YFSETQ. For the CDR3, the DNA is TGCGCCAGCAGCCTTAGTGGGGGGCTGCCAGGCGAGCAGTACTTC. This gives the protein CASSLSGGLPGEQYF.

The CDR3 nucleotides read TGTGCCAGCCATGCAGGACTCTCCTACAATGAGCAGTTCTTC. Protein product: CASHAGLSYNEQFF. This sequence joins TRBV19 and TRBJ2-1, with D perhaps matching TRBD2 (5 bases). V lost 9 bases to trimming and J lost 0 bases, with 12 bases between them. Per the germline V gene, CDR1 is LNHDA and CDR2 is SQIVND (reference sequence). The CDR3 sequence is 14 residues long.

The V gene is TRBV19, the J gene TRBJ1-2, with TRBD1 as a possible D gene (5 bases). Germline V gives CDR1 LNHDA, CDR2 SQIVND (reference sequence). V shed 0 bases and J shed 8 bases, with 10 bases lying between them. This CDR3 region has 13 residues. This chain's CDR3 is CASSIDTRDGYTF. As DNA, the CDR3 is TGTGCCAGTAGTATAGATACCAGGGACGGCTACACCTTC.

The table lists this clone with a count of one. This chain uses TRBV5-1 with TRBJ2-1, with D unclear. The V end lost 5 bases, the J end lost 3 bases, and 12 bases lay between the germline ends. This CDR3 region has 14 residues. The germline V gene encodes CDR1 SGHRS and CDR2 YFSETQ. CDR3 in amino acids: CASSISINYNEQFF. Here the CDR3 DNA reads TGCGCCAGCAGTATATCTATCAACTACAATGAGCAGTTCTTC.

V gene TRBV6-1 combines with J gene TRBJ2-7; D is possibly TRBD1 or TRBD2 (5 bases each). The CDR3 is made up of 15 amino acids. The V end was cut by 2 bases, the J end by 2 bases, with 13 bases between. Germline lookup yields CDR1 MNHNS and CDR2 SASEGT. CDR3 bases: TGTGCCAGCAGTGAATGGGACCAGCAAACCTACGAGCAGTACTTC. Protein product: CASSEWDQQTYEQYF.

The CDR3 protein is CASSSIGSANEKLFF. Here the CDR3 DNA reads TGTGCCAGCAGCAGCATAGGTTCTGCTAATGAAAAACTGTTTTTT. The rearrangement uses TRBV5-5 and TRBJ1-4; D uncertain. Germline V gene sequence: CDR1 SGHKS, CDR2 YYEKEE (reference sequence). The ends were cut back, 4 bases at V and 3 bases at J, with 13 bases in the middle. CDR3 length: 15 residues.

The rearrangement links TRBV5-1 to TRBJ1-4; tentatively, D is TRBD1 (6 bases). CDR3 length equals 15 residues. Trimming cost V 2 bases and J 1 base, with 9 bases left between them. The germline V gene has CDR1 SGHRS and CDR2 YFSETQ. CDR3 residues: CASSFQQGTNEKLFF. CDR3 DNA sequence: TGCGCCAGCAGCTTTCAACAGGGAACTAATGAAAAACTGTTTTTT. Full variable domain (remainder filled in from reference TRBV5-1 and TRBJ1-4): KAGVTQTPRYLIKTRGQQVTLSCSPISGHRSVSWYQQTPGQGLQFLFEYFSETQRNKGNFPGRFSGRQFSNSRSEMNVSTLELGDSALYLCASSFQQGTNEKLFFGSGTQLSVL.

The V and J genes are TRBV7-9 and TRBJ2-1; the match to TRBD2 covers 14 bases. Germline trimming cut 5 bases from V and 4 bases from J; bases unmatched to any gene: 1. Germline V lookup: CDR1 SEHNR, CDR2 FQNEAQ (reference sequence). The CDR3 runs 15 residues. In nucleotides, the CDR3 is TGTGCCAGCAGCGGGACTAGCGGGAGTTACAATGAGCAGTTCTTC. Translation: CASSGTSGSYNEQFF.

This chain connects TRBV6-5 to TRBJ2-7; 7 positions match TRBD2. Germline CDR1 reads MNHEY; CDR2 reads SVGAGI. J gave up 5 bases and V 2 bases, and 9 bases lay outside the gene matches. The CDR3 covers 15 residues. This CDR3 is CASSYGIGGENEQYF. In nucleotides, the CDR3 is TGTGCCAGCAGTTACGGAATTGGGGGGGAGAACGAGCAGTACTTC.

The chain couples TRBV19 to TRBJ2-1; a weak D match, TRBD1 (5 bases). CDR1 and CDR2 (germline): LNHDA, SQIVND (reference sequence). V gave up 1 base and J gave up 4 bases, with 5 bases separating them. The CDR3 covers 13 residues. Here the CDR3 reads CASSIAGYNEQFF. CDR3 nucleotide sequence: TGTGCCAGTAGTATAGCAGGGTACAATGAGCAGTTCTTC.

This clone showed up just a few times. The rearrangement links TRBV10-1 to TRBJ1-4, with TRBD1 identical over 12 bases. V gave up 4 bases and J gave up 5 bases; unmatched junction bases: 2. From germline, CDR1 is WNHNN and CDR2 SYGVQD (reference sequence). This CDR3 region has 15 residues. CDR3 nucleotides: TGCGCCAGCAGTGCCGGGACAGGGGGCAATGAAAAACTGTTTTTT. Protein sequence: CASSAGTGGNEKLFF.

This chain joins TRBV14 and TRBJ1-1; D is ambiguous. The germline V gene encodes CDR1 SGHDN and CDR2 FVKESK. The ends were cut back, 0 bases at V and 5 bases at J, with 7 bases in the middle. CDR3 length equals 13 residues. CDR3 amino acids: CASSQDMGTEAFF. As DNA, the CDR3 is TGTGCCAGCAGCCAAGATATGGGGACTGAAGCTTTCTTT.

The chain has TRBV5-4 and TRBJ1-2, with 7 bases that match TRBD1. The trim removed 3 bases at V and 6 bases at J, leaving 11 bases unmatched. The germline V gene encodes CDR1 SGHNT and CDR2 YYREEE (reference sequence). This CDR3 is 15 amino acids long. The CDR3: CASSYIQGKNHGYTF. DNA of the CDR3: TGTGCCAGCAGCTATATACAGGGGAAGAACCATGGCTACACCTTC.

A few counts support this clone. The CDR3 loop is CASSPDRGSGELFF. The CDR3 DNA follows: TGTGCCAGCAGCCCGGACAGGGGGTCCGGGGAGCTGTTTTTT. This chain connects TRBV5-4 to TRBJ2-2; 10 nucleotides match TRBD1. The CDR3 has 14 amino acids. Germline V gives CDR1 SGHNT, CDR2 YYREEE (reference sequence). Germline trimming cut 4 bases from V and 6 bases from J; bases unmatched to any gene: 3. The full variable domain, in which reference TRBV5-4 and TRBJ2-2 provide the parts outside the CDR3, is ETGVTQSPTHLIKTRGQQVTLRCSSQSGHNTVSWYQQALGQGPQFIFQYYREEENGRGNFPPRFSGLQFPNYSSELNVNALELDDSALYLCASSPDRGSGELFFGEGSRLTVL.

The J gene is TRBJ2-1, the V gene TRBV11-2; a possible D gene is TRBD2 (6 bases). The CDR3 is 16 residues long. Deletions cut 7 bases from V and 5 bases from J, with 21 bases between. Germline V gene sequence: CDR1 SGHAT, CDR2 FQNNGV. The chain's CDR3 is CASMPGRWGVNNEQFF. The CDR3 DNA sequence: TGTGCCAGCATGCCAGGACGATGGGGGGTCAACAATGAGCAGTTCTTC.

This chain joins TRBV7-6 and TRBJ1-1, with 8 positions matching TRBD1. The germline V gene has CDR1 SGHVS and CDR2 FNYEAQ. CDR3 size: 15 residues. With 6 bases clipped from V and 4 bases from J, the junction kept 10 bases outside the gene matches. The DNA for the CDR3 is TGTGCCAGCAGTGATTGGGGACAGGAGGCCACTGAAGCTTTCTTT. Protein: CASSDWGQEATEAFF.

The chain combines TRBV6-5 with TRBJ2-3; 9 nucleotides match TRBD2. CDR3 length: 15 amino acids. The germline V gene has CDR1 MNHEY and CDR2 SVGAGI. After removal of 7 bases from V and 1 base from J, the junction contained 6 bases not matched to a gene. CDR3 nucleotide sequence: TGTGCCAGCACCATTAGCGGGGGCCGCACAGATACGCAGTATTTT. Amino acid sequence: CASTISGGRTDTQYF.

The chain's CDR3 is CASSQDNRPDRNGYTF. CDR3 coding DNA: TGCGCCAGCAGCCAAGATAATAGGCCAGACCGAAATGGCTACACCTTC. J is TRBJ1-2 and V is TRBV4-3, with D unclear. Germline lookup yields CDR1 LGHNA and CDR2 YSLEER. The V and J ends lost 0 bases and 6 bases respectively, with 17 bases between them. The CDR3 length is 16 residues.

The gene calls are TRBV29-1 and TRBJ1-1; 10 bases agree with TRBD1. CDR3 length: 11 residues. The J segment lost 10 bases and the V segment lost 7 bases, leaving 6 bases of the junction unmatched. CDR1 is SQVTM and CDR2 is ANQGSEA in the germline V gene. The CDR3: CSGRRDRGAFF. For the CDR3, the DNA is TGCAGCGGTCGCCGGGACAGGGGAGCTTTCTTT.

CDR3 region: CASSLRTGRDIQYF. In DNA form, the CDR3 reads TGCGCCAGCAGCTTGAGGACAGGGAGGGACATTCAGTACTTC. The rearrangement uses TRBV5-1 and TRBJ2-4, with TRBD1 as a possible D gene (8 bases). Germline V gives CDR1 SGHRS, CDR2 YFSETQ. Trimming removed 1 base at V and 8 bases at J, with 13 bases between. This CDR3 has 14 residues. Using reference TRBV5-1 and TRBJ2-4 for the parts outside the CDR3, the full variable domain is KAGVTQTPRYLIKTRGQQVTLSCSPISGHRSVSWYQQTPGQGLQFLFEYFSETQRNKGNFPGRFSGRQFSNSRSEMNVSTLELGDSALYLCASSLRTGRDIQYFGAGTRLSVL.

The chain uses TRBV7-2 and TRBJ2-2; possibly TRBD2 for D (6 bases). V was trimmed by 2 bases and J by 7 bases, leaving 11 bases between them. CDR3 length: 14 residues. The germline CDR1 and CDR2 sequences are SGHTA and FQGNSA. CDR3: CASSLIRGYGELFF. As DNA, the CDR3 is TGTGCCAGCAGCTTAATCCGGGGGTACGGGGAGCTGTTTTTT.

The chain links TRBV7-6 to TRBJ2-5, with TRBD2 matching over 15 bases. The junction had 2 bases not matched to a gene; V was cut back by 5 bases and J by 1 base. From germline, CDR1 is SGHVS and CDR2 FNYEAQ. The CDR3 has 16 residues. The DNA for the CDR3 is TGTGCCAGCAGCCAGGGACTAGCGGGGGGCCAAGAGACCCAGTACTTC. This encodes CASSQGLAGGQETQYF.